The 6 T cell receptor beta chains below all came from one sample that was sequenced in a study of blood T cell repertoires in COVID-19 (dated by TCRdb to 2018 to 2020). The library was produced with the immunoSEQ multiplex PCR assay. In its TCRdb copy, this immuneACCESS table keeps in-frame sequences only and misses some clones. Where compared with another copy, unresolved V genes explain less than half of these, and the others have no known cause. In all, the sample holds approximately 270,000 clones, and roughly nine tenths of those were seen once. Of the sample, 0.95% to 1.5% falls within the top ten clones. The sample consisted of PBMCs or T cells enriched from blood (not recorded which). The receptors originated from a human donor in a cohort exposed to, infected with or recovered from COVID-19 (not recorded which). The donor label of this sample is uncertain.

The chain uses TRBV18 and TRBJ2-5, with 8 bases matching TRBD2. Germline CDR1 KGHSH, CDR2 LQKENI. J was trimmed by 2 bases and V by 6 bases; bases with no gene match: 5. This CDR3 comprises 14 residues. CDR3 amino acids: CASSTPGGQETQYF. The CDR3 coding sequence is TGTGCCAGCTCCACCCCGGGGGGGCAAGAGACCCAGTACTTC.

The chain joins TRBV3-1 (or the pseudogene TRBV3-2) to TRBJ2-7; possible D gene TRBD2, 7 bases. CDR3 length: 15 residues. Per the germline V gene, CDR1 is LGHDT and CDR2 is YNNKEL (reference sequence). V lost 3 bases, J lost 0 bases, and 12 bases lay in between. CDR3 sequence (DNA): TGTGCCAGCAGCCACGGGGGGCGCAACTCCTACGAGCAGTACTTC. It translates to CASSHGGRNSYEQYF.

The DNA for the CDR3 is TGTGCCAGTAGTCCCCGGGAGGGGGCGACCTATGGCTACACCTTC. It is translated as CASSPREGATYGYTF. This chain links TRBV19 with TRBJ1-2; 7 bases fit TRBD1. The CDR3 is 15 amino acids. CDR1 is LNHDA and CDR2 is SQIVND in the germline V gene (reference sequence). The V and J ends lost 5 bases and 4 bases, in that order; junction bases with no gene match: 10.

V usage is TRBV7-7 and J usage is TRBJ2-2; TRBD1 agrees at 7 bases. Germline V CDR1 and CDR2: SSHAT, FNYEAQ (reference sequence). The trim removed 8 bases at V and 7 bases at J, leaving 13 bases unmatched. The CDR3 covers 15 residues. The CDR3, as DNA: TGTGCCAGCTTCCGGGACAGTTTTATTAACGGGGAGCTGTTTTTT. Residues: CASFRDSFINGELFF.

The chain couples TRBV19 to TRBJ1-6; the D is unclear. There are 15 residues in the CDR3. The germline V gene has CDR1 LNHDA and CDR2 SQIVND (reference sequence). Trimming pared 5 bases from V and 0 bases from J, leaving 8 bases between. CDR3 sequence (DNA): TGTGCCAGTAGTTCGGTGAGCTCCTATAATTCACCCCTCCACTTT. Translated, it gives CASSSVSSYNSPLHF.

The chain has TRBV6-1 and TRBJ1-1, with 7 bases that match TRBD1. Trimming removed 1 base from V and 1 base from J; junction bases left unmatched: 9. The CDR3 totals 17 residues. Germline CDR1 reads MNHNS; CDR2 reads SASEGT. CDR3 protein: CASSEVGWGTENTEAFF. DNA of the CDR3: TGTGCCAGCAGTGAAGTAGGTTGGGGGACAGAGAACACTGAAGCTTTCTTT.